The clone carrying this T cell receptor (beta chain) was counted once. This specimen comes from a study of blood T cell repertoires in COVID-19. Clones were read by immunoSEQ multiplex PCR, and TCRdb kept only the in-frame ones, dropping some. The table has approximately 76,000 clones, about 90% seen once. The length of the CDR3 is 13 residues. Germline loops: CDR1 SGHAT, CDR2 FQNNGV. V dropped 4 bases and J dropped 4 bases, with 11 bases sitting between them. V and J are TRBV11-2 and TRBJ2-7; maybe TRBD1 (6 bases). The receptor was derived from a human donor in a cohort sampled during active COVID-19. Sequenced input: peripheral blood. This CDR3 is CASSSGTNYEQYF. CDR3 bases: TGTGCCAGCAGCTCCGGGACAAATTACGAGCAGTACTTC.